This T cell receptor (beta chain) was sequenced during a study of blood T cell repertoires in COVID-19 (dated by TCRdb to the early 2020s). Describing the broader study: Samples from collaborators originated in the United States, Italy and Spain and spanned both the acute and convalescent phases of COVID-19. The repertoires were released in a freely available public database meant as a resource for research on the immune response to SARS-CoV-2. The sample metadata nearly always contained a de-identified subject ID, COVID-19 status, age in years and sex. Samples came from the ongoing ImmuneRACE study (first 160 participants) plus 1,254 subjects from 6 global collaborators. The prospective study material was composed of cDNA or gDNA derived from T cells, B-cell-depleted T cells, or PBMCs. Deeply sampled blood TCRbeta repertoires from subjects exposed to, actively infected with, or recovered from COVID-19 were included in the dataset. HLA class I and class II types, where available, came from metadata supplied by the sample provider rather than from assay-based typing.

Overall results and qualifications from the work: The amount of clinical and demographic metadata varied by source and participant and was provided uncurated.

TCRbeta CDR3 regions were amplified from genomic DNA using the immunoSEQ Assay, a bias-controlled multiplex PCR. Concerning the study's data processing: Nucleated cell counts per sample were estimated from amplification of reference gene primers within the assay. To quantify the absolute abundance of each unique TCRbeta CDR3 rearrangement, sequence reads were collapsed and filtered. Productive Simpson clonality was computed per sample as the square root of Simpson's diversity index over productive rearrangements. Here the immuneACCESS table is served through TCRdb, limited to in-frame sequences with V and J called. Missing clones are a known gap in these copies; in checked studies unresolved V genes cover under half, and the rest lacks a known reason. V and J calls and clone size are as listed in that table; D and trimming were resolved from the DNA. The sample table lists tens of thousands of clones, about four fifths of them with a count of one. The ten top clones hold 44% of the sample.

Whole blood was collected in K2EDTA tubes by collaborating institutions according to the institutions' own protocols. Collaborator samples were shipped for TCRbeta analysis as frozen whole blood, isolated PBMCs, or DNA extracted from either sample type. On this clone: Its antigen is unknown. Base qualities were left out, and no much larger clone turns up one base away.

The germline V gene supplies CDR1 SGDLS and CDR2 YYNGEE. Trimming takes 3 bases from V and 5 bases from J, and the germline ends sit 18 bases apart. The CDR3 numbers 15 residues from cysteine through phenylalanine. The CDR3 DNA has 45 bases and is translated from base 1. The receptor was derived from a woman of 80 years or more with active or convalescent COVID-19. The V and J genes are TRBV9 and TRBJ2-7; no D gene is confidently identified. Material: peripheral blood. The CDR3 reads as follows: CASSATPQPINEQYF. The nucleotides read TGTGCCAGCAGCGCTACCCCTCAACCGATAAACGAGCAGTACTTC.